A selection of T cell receptor beta chains follows, all from one sample in a study of tumor-infiltrating lymphocytes in primary liver carcinoma. TCRdb called the multiplex PCR reads again in MiXCR, with one record for every CDR3 protein. The sample carries some 94,000 distinct CDR3 sequences, more than 65% recorded once. The sample consisted of liver tumor tissue from sampling region 5. These receptors all stem from a woman aged 60-70 years with primary liver carcinoma and hepatitis B virus infection. Both conserved end residues are part of each CDR3. Fields, in order: CDR3 protein, CDR3 DNA, V gene, clone size, J gene, D gene. D genes are given only for firm matches. Size is omitted from some rows. Given values are once, few, many or a class for expanded clones.

CDR3 protein: CASSLGIAQETHYF
CDR3 DNA: TGTGCCAGCAGCTTAGGAATAGCCCAGGAGACCCACTACTTC
V gene: TRBV11-3
clone size: .
J gene: TRBJ2-5
D gene: .

CDR3 protein: CASSERGSRYSNQPQHF
CDR3 DNA: TGTGCCAGCAGTGAGAGGGGCAGCCGGTATAGCAATCAGCCCCAGCATTTT
V gene: TRBV6-1
clone size: .
J gene: TRBJ1-5
D gene: .

CDR3 protein: CAWSGLAAQHQETQYF
CDR3 DNA: TGTGCCTGGAGTGGGTTGGCAGCCCAACATCAAGAGACCCAGTACTTC
V gene: TRBV30
clone size: many
J gene: TRBJ2-5
D gene: .

CDR3 protein: CASSPGLGSSRETQYF
CDR3 DNA: TGTGCCAGCAGCCCCGGACTAGGCTCTTCTAGAGAGACCCAGTACTTC
V gene: TRBV11-3
clone size: .
J gene: TRBJ2-5
D gene: TRBD2

CDR3 protein: CASSLTSGSGEQYF
CDR3 DNA: TGTGCCAGCAGCCTGACTAGCGGGAGTGGCGAGCAGTACTTC
V gene: TRBV11-2
clone size: .
J gene: TRBJ2-7
D gene: TRBD2

CDR3 protein: CASSFPRGWREDYEQCF
CDR3 DNA: TGTGCCAGCAGTTTCCCCCGTGGGTGGCGGGAGGACTACGAGCAGTGCTTC
V gene: TRBV28
clone size: .
J gene: TRBJ2-7
D gene: TRBD2

CDR3 protein: CASRKTGGNQPQHF
CDR3 DNA: TGTGCCAGCAGAAAGACAGGGGGGAATCAGCCTCAGCATTTT
V gene: TRBV6-5
clone size: .
J gene: TRBJ1-5
D gene: TRBD1

CDR3 protein: CTSRMGTGTNVLTF
CDR3 DNA: TGTACCAGCAGGATGGGGACTGGGACCAACGTCCTGACTTTC
V gene: TRBV12-3/TRBV12-4
clone size: .
J gene: TRBJ2-6
D gene: .

CDR3 protein: CAWSADSGVSRAFTDTQYF
CDR3 DNA: TGTGCATGGAGTGCGGACAGTGGAGTTTCTCGGGCATTCACAGATACGCAGTATTTT
V gene: TRBV30
clone size: .
J gene: TRBJ2-3
D gene: .

CDR3 protein: CASSRGGSNQPQHF
CDR3 DNA: TGTGCCAGCAGTAGGGGCGGTAGCAATCAGCCCCAGCATTTT
V gene: TRBV6-6
clone size: many
J gene: TRBJ1-5
D gene: .

CDR3 protein: CASIPPGTENTGELFF
CDR3 DNA: TGTGCCAGCATCCCCCCGGGGACAGAAAACACCGGGGAGCTGTTTTTT
V gene: TRBV14
clone size: .
J gene: TRBJ2-2
D gene: TRBD1

CDR3 protein: CASSLTGQGRTEAFF
CDR3 DNA: TGTGCCAGCAGCTTGACGGGGCAGGGGCGGACTGAAGCTTTCTTT
V gene: TRBV5-4
clone size: many
J gene: TRBJ1-1
D gene: .

CDR3 protein: CASSLDRLDYEQYF
CDR3 DNA: TGCGCCAGCAGCTTGGACAGGCTTGACTACGAGCAGTACTTC
V gene: TRBV5-1
clone size: many
J gene: TRBJ2-7
D gene: .

CDR3 protein: CSVVRTSGRPYYKQYF
CDR3 DNA: TGCAGTGTTGTTCGGACTAGCGGGAGACCTTACTACAAGCAGTACTTC
V gene: TRBV29-1
clone size: .
J gene: TRBJ2-7
D gene: TRBD2

CDR3 protein: CASSLDRGASPLHF
CDR3 DNA: TGTGCCAGCAGCCTGGACAGGGGCGCATCACCCCTCCACTTT
V gene: TRBV11-3
clone size: many
J gene: TRBJ1-6
D gene: TRBD1

CDR3 protein: CSVDRQRDRRPLETQYF
CDR3 DNA: TGCAGCGTTGATAGGCAGAGGGACCGGCGACCGCTCGAGACCCAGTACTTC
V gene: TRBV29-1
clone size: .
J gene: TRBJ2-5
D gene: .

CDR3 protein: CSAGNPGAGEQYF
CDR3 DNA: TGCAGCGCCGGCAACCCGGGAGCAGGGGAGCAGTACTTC
V gene: TRBV29-1
clone size: .
J gene: TRBJ2-7
D gene: .

CDR3 protein: CASSPTGNSNPPRHF
CDR3 DNA: TGTGCCAGCAGTCCGACAGGCAATAGCAATCCGCCCCGGCATTTT
V gene: TRBV12-3/TRBV12-4
clone size: .
J gene: TRBJ1-5
D gene: .

CDR3 protein: CASSLTGAYSEHFF
CDR3 DNA: TGTGCCAGCAGCTTAACAGGGGCCTACAGTGAACACTTCTTC
V gene: TRBV11-3
clone size: .
J gene: TRBJ2-1
D gene: TRBD1

CDR3 protein: CASSYQPAAGPYEQYF
CDR3 DNA: TGTGCCAGCAGTTACCAACCGGCAGCGGGACCCTATGAGCAGTACTTC
V gene: TRBV6-5
clone size: .
J gene: TRBJ2-7
D gene: TRBD2

CDR3 protein: CASSPGQGRDQYF
CDR3 DNA: TGCGCCAGCAGCCCGGGACAGGGTCGGGACCAGTACTTC
V gene: TRBV4-1
clone size: many
J gene: TRBJ2-7
D gene: TRBD1

CDR3 protein: CASSRATEAFF
CDR3 DNA: TGCGCCAGCAGTCGGGCCACTGAAGCTTTCTTT
V gene: TRBV10-2
clone size: many
J gene: TRBJ1-1
D gene: .

CDR3 protein: CASSLREGEVRVFF
CDR3 DNA: TGTGCCAGCAGCCTTAGGGAAGGGGAGGTTCGCGTTTTCTTT
V gene: TRBV11-3
clone size: .
J gene: TRBJ1-1
D gene: .

CDR3 protein: CAWTADGNQPQHF
CDR3 DNA: TGTGCCTGGACTGCTGACGGCAATCAGCCCCAGCATTTT
V gene: TRBV30
clone size: few
J gene: TRBJ1-5
D gene: .

CDR3 protein: CASSPQPGDNYGYTF
CDR3 DNA: TGTGCCAGCTCACCACAGCCGGGGGACAACTATGGCTACACCTTC
V gene: TRBV18
clone size: .
J gene: TRBJ1-2
D gene: .

CDR3 protein: CAISESWTSGSPSTDTQYF
CDR3 DNA: TGTGCCATCAGTGAGTCGTGGACTAGCGGGAGCCCTAGCACAGATACGCAGTATTTT
V gene: TRBV10-3
clone size: .
J gene: TRBJ2-3
D gene: TRBD2

CDR3 protein: CASSLALGSGSETQYF
CDR3 DNA: TGTGCCAGCAGCTTAGCGCTGGGTAGCGGGAGCGAGACCCAATACTTC
V gene: TRBV7-2
clone size: .
J gene: TRBJ2-5
D gene: TRBD2

CDR3 protein: CAWSVSQGARIYGYTF
CDR3 DNA: TGTGCCTGGAGTGTTTCACAGGGAGCCCGCATCTATGGCTATACCTTC
V gene: TRBV30
clone size: .
J gene: TRBJ1-2
D gene: .

CDR3 protein: CASSAYWGTGELFF
CDR3 DNA: TGTGCCAGCAGCGCCTACTGGGGTACCGGGGAGCTGTTTTTT
V gene: TRBV9
clone size: .
J gene: TRBJ2-2
D gene: .

CDR3 protein: CATSGGRAAKYNEQFF
CDR3 DNA: TGTGCCACCAGTGGAGGGCGGGCAGCAAAATACAATGAGCAGTTCTTC
V gene: TRBV24-1
clone size: few
J gene: TRBJ2-1
D gene: .

CDR3 protein: CASSSDGGRARYYEQYF
CDR3 DNA: TGTGCCAGCAGTTCCGACGGGGGCAGGGCCCGTTACTACGAGCAGTACTTC
V gene: TRBV12-3/TRBV12-4
clone size: many
J gene: TRBJ2-7
D gene: .

CDR3 protein: CSVGLAESSRDTQYF
CDR3 DNA: TGCAGCGTGGGGTTAGCGGAGTCTAGCAGAGATACGCAGTATTTT
V gene: TRBV29-1
clone size: .
J gene: TRBJ2-3
D gene: .

CDR3 protein: CASSPMTRPNTGQFF
CDR3 DNA: TGTGCCAGCAGTCCGATGACAAGGCCGAACACGGGGCAGTTCTTC
V gene: TRBV12-3/TRBV12-4
clone size: many
J gene: TRBJ2-1
D gene: .

CDR3 protein: CASNPQTGGETQYF
CDR3 DNA: TGTGCCAGCAACCCACAGACAGGGGGAGAGACCCAGTACTTC
V gene: TRBV7-9
clone size: .
J gene: TRBJ2-5
D gene: TRBD1